The rows below give T cell receptor beta chains drawn from one sample of a study of cytomegalovirus exposure and HLA in healthy donors. TCRdb's table, derived via immunoSEQ multiplex PCR, lists solely in-frame clones and lacks some. Seen here are roughly 150,000 clones, 64% observed once, and the top ten hold 2.5% to 3.5%. Sequenced input: PBMCs. These receptors were obtained from a woman aged 30 to 39 in good health and CMV-seropositive. The CDR3 runs from the conserved cysteine through the conserved F or W. Each record gives: J gene, D gene, clone size, V gene, CDR3 DNA, CDR3 protein. D genes are given only for firm matches. Some rows mark clone size as missing; the rest say once, few, many or name a class of expanded clone.

j_gene: TRBJ1-3; d_gene: .; abundance: .; v_gene: TRBV20-1; CDR3nt: TGCAGTGCTAGCCTAGGAAACACCATATATTTT; CDR3aa: CSASLGNTIYF
j_gene: TRBJ1-2; d_gene: .; abundance: .; v_gene: TRBV11-2; CDR3nt: TGTGCCAGCAGCCAGAGCTGGGGGCTTGCTAACTATGGCTACACCTTC; CDR3aa: CASSQSWGLANYGYTF
j_gene: TRBJ2-7; d_gene: .; abundance: .; v_gene: TRBV11-2; CDR3nt: TGTGCCAGCAGCTTAGACGCAGGGGGGTACGAGCAGTACTTC; CDR3aa: CASSLDAGGYEQYF
j_gene: TRBJ2-1; d_gene: .; abundance: .; v_gene: TRBV11-1; CDR3nt: TGTGCCAGCAGCCTCTCCTCCGGTGAGCAGTTCTTC; CDR3aa: CASSLSSGEQFF
j_gene: TRBJ1-6; d_gene: .; abundance: .; v_gene: TRBV7-9; CDR3nt: TGTGCCAGCAGCTTGGCGGACAGCTTTTCACCCCTCCACTTT; CDR3aa: CASSLADSFSPLHF
j_gene: TRBJ2-7; d_gene: TRBD1; abundance: .; v_gene: TRBV6-6; CDR3nt: TGTGCCAGCACCCCAAACAGGGGAGCTCTGCGCGAGCAGTACTTC; CDR3aa: CASTPNRGALREQYF
j_gene: TRBJ2-7; d_gene: .; abundance: few; v_gene: TRBV28; CDR3nt: TGTGCCAGCAGTTTACACGCGGGGGAGCAGTACTTC; CDR3aa: CASSLHAGEQYF
j_gene: TRBJ2-5; d_gene: .; abundance: once; v_gene: TRBV29-1; CDR3nt: TGCAGCGTTGAAGATCTTGAGACCCAGTACTTC; CDR3aa: CSVEDLETQYF
j_gene: TRBJ1-1; d_gene: .; abundance: .; v_gene: TRBV27; CDR3nt: TGTGCCAGCAGTGTTAATGGACACCAGAACACTGAAGCTTTCTTT; CDR3aa: CASSVNGHQNTEAFF
j_gene: TRBJ1-1; d_gene: .; abundance: few; v_gene: TRBV7-8; CDR3nt: TGTGCCAGCAGCTTAGTCCGCAGGACTGAAGCTTTCTTT; CDR3aa: CASSLVRRTEAFF